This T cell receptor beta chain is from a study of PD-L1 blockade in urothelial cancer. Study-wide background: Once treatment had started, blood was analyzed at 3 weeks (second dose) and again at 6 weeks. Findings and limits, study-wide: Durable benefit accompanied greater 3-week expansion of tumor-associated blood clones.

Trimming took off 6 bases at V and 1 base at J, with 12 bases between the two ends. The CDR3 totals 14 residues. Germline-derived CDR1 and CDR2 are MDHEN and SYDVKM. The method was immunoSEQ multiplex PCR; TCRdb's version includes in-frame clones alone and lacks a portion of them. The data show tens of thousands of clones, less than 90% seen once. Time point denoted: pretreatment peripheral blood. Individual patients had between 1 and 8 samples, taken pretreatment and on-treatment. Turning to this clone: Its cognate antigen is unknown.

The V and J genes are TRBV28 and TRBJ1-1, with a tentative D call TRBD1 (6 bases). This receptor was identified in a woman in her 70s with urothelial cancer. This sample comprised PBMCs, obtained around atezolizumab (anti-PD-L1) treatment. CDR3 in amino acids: CASSSLTGNTEAFF. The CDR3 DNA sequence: TGTGCCAGCAGCTCCCTGACAGGGAACACTGAAGCTTTCTTT.